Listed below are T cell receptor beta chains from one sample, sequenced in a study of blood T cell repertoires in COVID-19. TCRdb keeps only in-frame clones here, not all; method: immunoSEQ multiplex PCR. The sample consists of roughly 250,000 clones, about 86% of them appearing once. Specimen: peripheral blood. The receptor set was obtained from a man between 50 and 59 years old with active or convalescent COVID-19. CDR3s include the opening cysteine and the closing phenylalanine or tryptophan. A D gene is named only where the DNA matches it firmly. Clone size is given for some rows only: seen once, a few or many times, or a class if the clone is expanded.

CDR3nt: TGTGCCAGCAGCTTCATAGCGGGTAGCACAGATACGCAGTATTTT
CDR3aa: CASSFIAGSTDTQYF
d_gene: TRBD2
v_gene: TRBV5-8
abundance: -
j_gene: TRBJ2-3

CDR3nt: TGTGCCAGCAGTTCCGGGACAGGTGGGGGTCTAAGCTACACCTTC
CDR3aa: CASSSGTGGGLSYTF
d_gene: TRBD1
v_gene: TRBV2
abundance: -
j_gene: TRBJ1-2

CDR3nt: TGTGCCAGCTCATCACTGGACAGGCCGCAGGCTTTCTTT
CDR3aa: CASSSLDRPQAFF
d_gene: TRBD1
v_gene: TRBV18
abundance: -
j_gene: TRBJ1-1

CDR3nt: TGTGCCAGCAGTGAAATCGACAGCTCCTACGAGCAGTACTTC
CDR3aa: CASSEIDSSYEQYF
d_gene: -
v_gene: TRBV25-1
abundance: once
j_gene: TRBJ2-7

CDR3nt: TGTGCCAGCAGCCACAGGGTAGGGGCTAACTATGGCTACACCTTC
CDR3aa: CASSHRVGANYGYTF
d_gene: -
v_gene: TRBV11-2
abundance: -
j_gene: TRBJ1-2

CDR3nt: TGTGCCAGCAGCGGGGACATCGCTAACTATGGCTACACCTTC
CDR3aa: CASSGDIANYGYTF
d_gene: -
v_gene: TRBV9
abundance: -
j_gene: TRBJ1-2

CDR3nt: TGTGCCACCTCGACAGGAATCACAGATACGCAGTATTTT
CDR3aa: CATSTGITDTQYF
d_gene: -
v_gene: TRBV27
abundance: -
j_gene: TRBJ2-3

CDR3nt: TGCGCCAGCAGCTTGGACAGGGTGGGCTACACCTTC
CDR3aa: CASSLDRVGYTF
d_gene: -
v_gene: TRBV5-1
abundance: -
j_gene: TRBJ1-2

CDR3nt: TGCGCCAGCAGCCAAGTCACGGGGAATTTTCAGCCCCAGCATTTT
CDR3aa: CASSQVTGNFQPQHF
d_gene: -
v_gene: TRBV4-1
abundance: -
j_gene: TRBJ1-5

CDR3nt: TGTGCCACCGGTACCGGGACAACCTATGGCTACACCTTC
CDR3aa: CATGTGTTYGYTF
d_gene: -
v_gene: TRBV10-3
abundance: -
j_gene: TRBJ1-2

CDR3nt: TGTGCCAGCAGTTACCAGGGAACCCAACATTTT
CDR3aa: CASSYQGTQHF
d_gene: -
v_gene: TRBV6-5
abundance: -
j_gene: TRBJ1-5

CDR3nt: TGTGCCAGCAGCCTACAGGGAGAAGGTTCACCCCTCCACTTT
CDR3aa: CASSLQGEGSPLHF
d_gene: -
v_gene: TRBV6-2/TRBV6-3
abundance: few
j_gene: TRBJ1-6

CDR3nt: TGCGCCAGCAGCCAAGCCCGAGAGGGGGCTGAGGGCTACACCTTC
CDR3aa: CASSQAREGAEGYTF
d_gene: TRBD1
v_gene: TRBV4-1
abundance: -
j_gene: TRBJ1-2

CDR3nt: TGTGCCAGCTCCCGGGGTGCAACTAATGAAAAACTGTTTTTT
CDR3aa: CASSRGATNEKLFF
d_gene: -
v_gene: TRBV5-4
abundance: once
j_gene: TRBJ1-4

CDR3nt: TGTGCCTGGAGTGTTCAGAGCAATCAGCCCCAGCATTTT
CDR3aa: CAWSVQSNQPQHF
d_gene: -
v_gene: TRBV30
abundance: -
j_gene: TRBJ1-5

CDR3nt: TGCGCCAGCAGCTTGGAGGGGACTAGCGGGGGGCCCAACACCGGGGAGCTGTTTTTT
CDR3aa: CASSLEGTSGGPNTGELFF
d_gene: TRBD2
v_gene: TRBV5-1
abundance: -
j_gene: TRBJ2-2

CDR3nt: TGTGCCAGCAGCCCTCAGGTAGACAGGCCATATGAGCAGTTCTTC
CDR3aa: CASSPQVDRPYEQFF
d_gene: -
v_gene: TRBV13
abundance: -
j_gene: TRBJ2-1

CDR3nt: TGTGCCAGCAGTGACTCGCGGACAGGGGATGGCTACACCTTC
CDR3aa: CASSDSRTGDGYTF
d_gene: TRBD1
v_gene: TRBV25-1
abundance: -
j_gene: TRBJ1-2

CDR3nt: TGTGCCAGCAGCCAAGTTGGCGGGACTAGCGGGAACACCGGGGAGCTGTTTTTT
CDR3aa: CASSQVGGTSGNTGELFF
d_gene: TRBD2
v_gene: TRBV4-2
abundance: -
j_gene: TRBJ2-2

CDR3nt: TGTGCCAGCAGCTTAAGGGACAGTTATAGCAATCAGCCCCAGCATTTT
CDR3aa: CASSLRDSYSNQPQHF
d_gene: TRBD1
v_gene: TRBV7-2
abundance: -
j_gene: TRBJ1-5

CDR3nt: TGTGCCAGTAGTATCCTCTGGGTAGCAGACCATGAGCAGTTCTTC
CDR3aa: CASSILWVADHEQFF
d_gene: -
v_gene: TRBV19
abundance: -
j_gene: TRBJ2-1

CDR3nt: TGTGCCAGCAGCCCCGGGACAGGGACAGATACGCAGTATTTT
CDR3aa: CASSPGTGTDTQYF
d_gene: TRBD1
v_gene: TRBV5-4
abundance: -
j_gene: TRBJ2-3

CDR3nt: TGTGCCTGGAGTGCAGGGTACGACACCGGGGAGCTGTTTTTT
CDR3aa: CAWSAGYDTGELFF
d_gene: -
v_gene: TRBV30
abundance: -
j_gene: TRBJ2-2

CDR3nt: TGTGCCAGCAGTTGGGACGGGACTAGCGGGGGACCAAGCACAGATACGCAGTATTTT
CDR3aa: CASSWDGTSGGPSTDTQYF
d_gene: TRBD2
v_gene: TRBV7-8
abundance: -
j_gene: TRBJ2-3

CDR3nt: TGTGCCAGCAGACTAGTCTTAGGCCAAGAGACCCAGTACTTC
CDR3aa: CASRLVLGQETQYF
d_gene: -
v_gene: TRBV7-2
abundance: -
j_gene: TRBJ2-5

CDR3nt: TGTGCCTGCCGGGAGGGAATTTCACCCCTCCACTTT
CDR3aa: CACREGISPLHF
d_gene: -
v_gene: TRBV30
abundance: -
j_gene: TRBJ1-6

CDR3nt: TGCGCCAGCAGCTTGGCCAGGAACTATGGCTACACCTTC
CDR3aa: CASSLARNYGYTF
d_gene: -
v_gene: TRBV5-1
abundance: -
j_gene: TRBJ1-2

CDR3nt: TGTGCCAGGCCGGGGGAAGAGACCCAGTACTTC
CDR3aa: CARPGEETQYF
d_gene: -
v_gene: TRBV2
abundance: once
j_gene: TRBJ2-5

CDR3nt: TGTGCCAGCAGCCGCCGACGGGTAAACACTGAAGCTTTCTTT
CDR3aa: CASSRRRVNTEAFF
d_gene: -
v_gene: TRBV3-1/TRBV3-2
abundance: -
j_gene: TRBJ1-1

CDR3nt: TGTGCCAGCAGCCAAGGGACAGGGGCGCCTTATGGCTACACCTTC
CDR3aa: CASSQGTGAPYGYTF
d_gene: TRBD1
v_gene: TRBV3-1/TRBV3-2
abundance: -
j_gene: TRBJ1-2

CDR3nt: TGTGCCAGCAGCTACCCAGGCGGGGGTTACACCGGGGAGCTGTTTTTT
CDR3aa: CASSYPGGGYTGELFF
d_gene: TRBD2
v_gene: TRBV11-2
abundance: -
j_gene: TRBJ2-2

CDR3nt: TGTGCCAGCATCCGGCGGGGGAATGAAAAACTGTTTTTT
CDR3aa: CASIRRGNEKLFF
d_gene: -
v_gene: TRBV2
abundance: few
j_gene: TRBJ1-4

CDR3nt: TGTGCCAGCAGTAGGACAGGGGTGGGTGGAAACACCATATATTTT
CDR3aa: CASSRTGVGGNTIYF
d_gene: TRBD1
v_gene: TRBV28
abundance: -
j_gene: TRBJ1-3